This TCR beta chain was documented in a study of T cell changes during pregnancy in multiple sclerosis. Using immunoSEQ multiplex PCR, the repertoire was profiled, and TCRdb retains in-frame clones only, with some absent. The repertoire has tens of thousands of clones, around nine tenths of them found once; the top ten carry approximately 5.8%. The clonotype comes from a female donor with multiple sclerosis, enrolled in a pregnancy study. The source material was CD8+ T cells from peripheral blood mononuclear cells, sampled in the second trimester of pregnancy.

The DNA of the CDR3 is TGCAGCGTTGAAGAGACAATCCCAGCTGAAGCTTTCTTT. This gives the protein CSVEETIPAEAFF. The chain is built from TRBV29-1 and TRBJ1-1; D is undetermined. V lost 0 bases and J 6 bases, leaving 11 bases between the germline ends. The CDR3 totals 13 residues. Germline lookup yields CDR1 SQVTM and CDR2 ANQGSEA.